The present TCR beta chain was sequenced within a study of blood T cell repertoires in COVID-19. Source study methods: It was from reference gene primer amplification that nucleated cell counts were estimated. TCRdb's copy holds only in-frame clones and misses some; the assay was immunoSEQ multiplex PCR. That table is the source of V, J and clone size, and D and trimming were worked out from the DNA. The top ten clones hold roughly 1.4% of a sample with 170,000 or so clones, roughly 84% of them seen once. The germline V gene has CDR1 SGHAT and CDR2 FQNNGV. V was clipped by 2 bases and J by 4 bases; unmatched bases: 14. The CDR3 extends over 17 amino acids.

Sequenced sample: peripheral blood. The genes are TRBV11-2 and TRBJ2-7; 7 bases line up with TRBD1. The receptor was derived from a human donor in a cohort sampled during active COVID-19. CDR3 DNA sequence: TGTGCCAGCAGCTTAACCACCCCTTCGAAACAGGGGTACGAGCAGTACTTC. It specifies CASSLTTPSKQGYEQYF. Full variable domain (outside the CDR3, taken from reference TRBV11-2 and TRBJ2-7): EAGVAQSPRYKIIEKRQSVAFWCNPISGHATLYWYQQILGQGPKLLIQFQNNGVVDDSQLPKDRFSAERLKGVDSTLKIQPAKLEDSAVYLCASSLTTPSKQGYEQYFGPGTRLTVT.